This TCR beta chain was identified in a study of T cells in Graves' hyperthyroidism and ophthalmopathy. Findings and limits, study-wide: The blood repertoire included most of the expanded thyroid clonotypes above 0.001.

V gave up 1 base and J gave up 7 bases, with 14 bases separating them. The germline CDR1 and CDR2 sequences are GTSNPN and SVGIG (reference sequence). This CDR3 contains 14 residues. Criteria for exclusion of patients were uncontrolled infection, other autoimmune disease, pregnancy or lactation. TCR beta CDR3 sequences were amplified from RNA transcripts. The primer set for the first-round RT-PCR of the TCR CDR3 was HTBI. TCRdb used MiXCR to reprocess the multiplex PCR reads, holding one entry per CDR3 protein. The sample shows over 150,000 distinct CDR3 sequences, approximately 16% of them seen only once. This clonotype was recorded once. As yet, its antigen is unknown.

The sequencing sample was made of blood. V and J are TRBV30 and TRBJ1-5; D is ambiguous. This TCR was sampled from a woman aged 45 to 65 with Graves' hyperthyroidism. Here the CDR3 reads CAWSGSTRSQPQHF. The CDR3 nucleotides are TGTGCCTGGAGTGGCAGCACCAGATCGCAGCCCCAGCATTTT.